This T cell receptor (beta chain) appears in the sequencing data of a study of chemoradiotherapy in HPV16-positive cancers. At the level of the study: Candidate HPV-specific clones and shared TCR motifs came from a couple of HPV16-positive patients. Points from the study as a whole: During treatment, candidate HPV-specific clones and E7-related motifs expanded in tumor. HPV-responsive T-cell expansion during chemoradiotherapy was linked to improved recurrence-free survival in HPV16-positive patients.

V was shortened by 4 bases and J by 6 bases, with 19 bases between the two germline ends. The germline CDR1 and CDR2 sequences are SEHNR and FQNEAQ (reference sequence). The CDR3 totals 15 residues. Measured with immunoSEQ multiplex PCR; TCRdb has only the in-frame clones, and not every one. The sample lists 50,000 to 55,000 clones, about 88% occurring once. Repeated repertoire sampling spanned the course of chemoradiotherapy. Note on this clone: Its antigen is still unknown.

The sample in question was blood, obtained from a patient who underwent chemoradiotherapy. This TCR was recovered from a human donor with HPV-associated anogenital cancer. The chain has TRBV7-9 and TRBJ2-7; D unresolved. The CDR3 nucleotides read TGTGCCAGCAGCTCCGTCGGCGGTCTCAAGGGCGAGCAGTACTTC. As protein: CASSSVGGLKGEQYF.